The 19 T cell receptor beta chains reported below all come from one sample, sequenced in a study of neoadjuvant nivolumab and ipilimumab in lung cancer. Generated by immunoSEQ multiplex PCR, the TCRdb table keeps only in-frame clones and is missing some. The sample shows 15,000 to 20,000 clones, 75% to 90% of them seen only once. The material sequenced was peripheral blood, taken before neoadjuvant nivolumab, alone or with ipilimumab. Receptors were obtained from an adult with non-small cell lung cancer.

In this sample, this clone turned up a few times. The chain employs TRBV29-1 and TRBJ1-1; no clear D. V shed 3 bases and J shed 1 base, with 3 bases lying between them. From germline, CDR1 is SQVTM and CDR2 ANQGSEA. The CDR3 loop spans 11 amino acids. The CDR3 region has the DNA TGCAGCGTTGACGAGAACACTGAAGCTTTCTTT. Its protein product is CSVDENTEAFF.

CDR3 region: CASSERLGGVRETQYF. CDR3 nucleotides: TGTGCCAGCAGCGAACGTCTAGGGGGTGTTCGAGAGACCCAGTACTTC. The rearrangement uses TRBV7-2 and TRBJ2-5, with D possibly being TRBD1 (6 bases). The CDR3 contains 16 residues. The germline V gene has CDR1 SGHTA and CDR2 FQGNSA. V dropped 5 bases and J dropped 4 bases, with 20 bases sitting between them.

This chain uses TRBV5-1 with TRBJ2-3; D is perhaps TRBD2 (5 bases). The V end lost 0 bases, the J end lost 5 bases, and 16 bases lay between the germline ends. The CDR3 extends over 16 amino acids. Germline loops: CDR1 SGHRS, CDR2 YFSETQ. The CDR3 region is CASSLAVTLAGDTQYF. The DNA for the CDR3 is TGCGCCAGCAGCTTGGCCGTCACCCTAGCAGGAGATACGCAGTATTTT. Looking up the rest from reference TRBV5-1 and TRBJ2-3 gives the full variable domain: KAGVTQTPRYLIKTRGQQVTLSCSPISGHRSVSWYQQTPGQGLQFLFEYFSETQRNKGNFPGRFSGRQFSNSRSEMNVSTLELGDSALYLCASSLAVTLAGDTQYFGPGTRLTVL.

The chain employs TRBV11-1 and TRBJ1-5; TRBD1 might be the D (5 bases). This CDR3 comprises 15 residues. The V end was cut by 2 bases, the J end by 3 bases, with 11 bases between. Germline V gene sequence: CDR1 SGHAT, CDR2 FQDESV (reference sequence). The CDR3 protein is CASSLLAGPNQPQHF. The DNA for the CDR3 is TGTGCCAGCAGCTTACTAGCGGGGCCCAATCAGCCCCAGCATTTT.

The V call is TRBV4-1, the J call TRBJ1-2, with 9 bases identical to TRBD1. This CDR3 spans 14 amino acids. V was pared by 1 base and J by 8 bases, with 5 bases of the junction left unmatched. Germline V CDR1 and CDR2: MGHRA, YSYEKL. CDR3 coding DNA: TGCGCCAGCAGCCAAGGGGACAGGGCGCAGGGCTACACCTTC. Its translation is CASSQGDRAQGYTF.

The chain links TRBV7-2 to TRBJ2-7, with D tentatively TRBD1 (6 bases). CDR1 and CDR2 (germline): SGHTA, FQGNSA. The CDR3 is 13 amino acids. V shed 2 bases and J shed 4 bases, with 9 bases lying between them. CDR3 sequence: CASSLSQGYEQYF. The DNA of the CDR3 is TGTGCCAGCAGCTTAAGTCAGGGGTACGAGCAGTACTTC.

This clone was observed once. V is TRBV18 and J is TRBJ2-7; 12 bases map to TRBD2. The CDR3 is 18 amino acids. CDR1 is KGHSH, CDR2 LQKENI, per germline. V was pared by 1 base and J by 9 bases, with 16 bases of the junction left unmatched. The CDR3 DNA reads as TGTGCCAGCTCACCACAACCCCAGGCTAGCGGGAGGGCAAAATGGCAGTACTTC. This codes for CASSPQPQASGRAKWQYF.

The chain recombines TRBV18 with TRBJ2-3; weak D call: TRBD1 (6 bases). V lost 3 bases to trimming and J lost 5 bases, with 18 bases between them. The CDR3 runs to 16 residues. CDR1 KGHSH and CDR2 LQKENI come from the germline V gene. The CDR3 protein is CASSPTQGDNLDTQYF. Here the CDR3 DNA reads TGTGCCAGCTCACCGACCCAAGGGGACAATCTAGATACGCAGTATTTT.

The chain carries TRBV5-6 and TRBJ2-3, with 10 bases aligning to TRBD2. V shed 1 base and J 8 bases; nucleotides not matched to a gene: 7. The CDR3 is 15 residues long. Germline loops: CDR1 SGHDT, CDR2 YYEEEE. DNA of the CDR3: TGTGCCAGCAGCTTGTGGGCTAGCGGGAGAGGTACGCAGTATTTT. Translating gives CASSLWASGRGTQYF.

The rearrangement joins TRBV30 to TRBJ1-1; weak D call: TRBD1 (5 bases). V was clipped by 6 bases and J by 11 bases, with 19 bases between them. The CDR3 has 12 residues. CDR1 and CDR2 from the germline V gene are GTSNPN and SVGIG (reference sequence). This chain's CDR3 is CACRTGRLSAFF. DNA for the CDR3: TGTGCCTGCAGAACAGGACGGCTCTCGGCTTTCTTT. The full variable domain, completed using reference TRBV30 and TRBJ1-1, is SQTIHQWPATLVQPVGSPLSLECTVEGTSNPNLYWYRQAAGRGLQLLFYSVGIGQISSEVPQNLSASRPQDRQFILSSKKLLLSDSGFYLCACRTGRLSAFFGQGTRLTVV.

This chain joins TRBV4-1 and TRBJ2-5; D is uncertain. V was cut by 0 bases and J by 5 bases, with 13 bases left in between. The CDR3 runs 15 residues. Germline lookup yields CDR1 MGHRA and CDR2 YSYEKL. Written as DNA, the CDR3 is TGCGCCAGCAGCCAAGACCCCAGCCCCAGGGAGACCCAGTACTTC. Translated, it gives CASSQDPSPRETQYF.

The V call is TRBV5-8, the J call TRBJ1-2; possibly TRBD1 for D (6 bases). CDR3 length equals 16 residues. V was pared by 4 bases and J by 1 base, with 17 bases between. Germline values: CDR1 SGHTS, CDR2 YDEGEE. The CDR3, as DNA: TGTGCCAGCAGCCCCAAAGCTACAGGGATTAACTATGGCTACACCTTC. It specifies CASSPKATGINYGYTF. The whole variable domain, filled in from reference TRBV5-8 and TRBJ1-2, reads EAGVTQSPTHLIKTRGQQATLRCSPISGHTSVYWYQQALGLGLQFLLWYDEGEERNRGNFPPRFSGRQFPNYSSELNVNALELEDSALYLCASSPKATGINYGYTFGSGTRLTVV.

The CDR3 region is CASSSRWASSGANVLTF. CDR3 bases: TGTGCCAGCAGTTCGCGGTGGGCGAGCTCTGGGGCCAACGTCCTGACTTTC. This sequence joins TRBV7-9 and TRBJ2-6, with D hard to call. The V end lost 6 bases, the J end lost 0 bases, and 15 bases lay between the germline ends. This CDR3 contains 17 residues. Per germline, CDR1 SEHNR and CDR2 FQNEAQ (reference sequence). Looking up the rest from reference TRBV7-9 and TRBJ2-6 gives the full variable domain: DTGVSQNPRHKITKRGQNVTFRCDPISEHNRLYWYRQTLGQGPEFLTYFQNEAQLEKSRLLSDRFSAERPKGSFSTLEIQRTEQGDSAMYLCASSSRWASSGANVLTFGAGSRLTVL.

The chain uses TRBV5-1 and TRBJ2-1; TRBD1 or TRBD2 may be the D gene (5 bases each). Germline loops: CDR1 SGHRS, CDR2 YFSETQ. Between the trimmed V and J ends, which lost 6 bases and 0 bases, there was a span of 16 bases. The CDR3 runs 16 residues. The CDR3 DNA sequence: TGCGCCAGCACCCCTCGCCCAGGGAGCTCCTACAATGAGCAGTTCTTC. Translating gives CASTPRPGSSYNEQFF.

The V and J genes are TRBV30 and TRBJ1-1, with 7 bases aligning to TRBD1. The germline CDR1 and CDR2 sequences are GTSNPN and SVGIG (reference sequence). The CDR3 spans 14 residues. Trimming cost V 1 base and J 1 base; bases outside gene matches: 3. Here the CDR3 reads CAWSGRDRNTEAFF. For the CDR3, the DNA is TGTGCCTGGAGTGGCCGGGACAGGAACACTGAAGCTTTCTTT. Full variable domain (missing parts from reference TRBV30 and TRBJ1-1): SQTIHQWPATLVQPVGSPLSLECTVEGTSNPNLYWYRQAAGRGLQLLFYSVGIGQISSEVPQNLSASRPQDRQFILSSKKLLLSDSGFYLCAWSGRDRNTEAFFGQGTRLTVV.

The chain couples TRBV5-6 to TRBJ1-2, with TRBD1 identical over 8 bases. After removal of 3 bases from V and 7 bases from J, the junction contained 2 bases not matched to a gene. Germline V lookup: CDR1 SGHDT, CDR2 YYEEEE. The length of the CDR3 is 12 residues. CDR3 region: CASSSRGPGYTF. The CDR3 nucleotides are TGTGCCAGCAGCTCCAGGGGGCCTGGCTACACCTTC.

This chain joins TRBV5-1 and TRBJ2-2; 10 bases align to TRBD1. This CDR3 has 14 amino acids. Germline-derived CDR1 and CDR2 are SGHRS and YFSETQ. Trimming removed 4 bases from V and 8 bases from J; junction bases left unmatched: 5. CDR3 sequence (DNA): TGCGCCAGCAGCACCCGACAGGGGGCGGGGGAGCTGTTTTTT. Translated: CASSTRQGAGELFF.

The gene calls are TRBV5-8 and TRBJ2-7, with D perhaps given as TRBD1 or TRBD2 (5 bases each). From germline, CDR1 is SGHTS and CDR2 YDEGEE. With 2 bases removed from V and 9 bases from J, the gap between germline ends came to 18 bases. The CDR3 length is 14 residues. This chain's CDR3 is CASSLSPGTLGQYF. CDR3 DNA: TGTGCCAGCAGCTTATCACCGGGGACCCTCGGGCAGTACTTC.

This rearrangement joins TRBV28 to TRBJ2-7; no clear D gene. Per germline, CDR1 MDHEN and CDR2 SYDVKM. V lost 8 bases and J 4 bases, leaving 9 bases between the germline ends. The CDR3 totals 11 residues. This CDR3 is CASGSGYEQYF. Here the CDR3 DNA reads TGTGCCAGCGGCAGTGGGTACGAGCAGTACTTC.